Reported below is one T cell receptor (beta chain). The antigen this receptor binds is unknown. One base away there is no much larger clone; base qualities are not given. The intended sense of this specimen's time point label: baseline pretreatment blood. The treatment or condition label of this sample denotes: 15 Gy SBRT to primary tumor, nephrectomy 4 weeks later. To track tumor-enriched clonotypes, serial peripheral blood was sampled from radiation-treated patients at baseline and at 2 weeks and 4 weeks after SBRT. All patients had renal cell carcinoma with clear cell pathology. Genomic DNA for TCR sequencing was prepared using the QIAamp DNA Blood Mini Kit (Qiagen). The analyses included only samples that passed all quality control checks. Following the manufacturer's recommendations, the immunoSEQ kit was used to generate TCR beta libraries from genomic DNA. To prepare libraries, a first multiplex PCR with proprietary primers was run, followed by a second PCR that added unique barcodes, and a bead cleanup was done after each round. Each sample batch included a kit-provided positive control reaction and a negative control reaction. The final libraries were assessed on an Agilent 4200 TapeStation D1000 ScreenTape, pooled by volume, and quantified by qPCR. An Illumina NextSeq500 fitted with a MidOutput 150-cycle cartridge performed the sequencing, running 156 Read1 cycles and 15 Index1 cycles with the kit's custom primers. The pooled library was loaded at 0.95 to 1 pM with roughly 20% PhiX control spiked in. The paper's data handling went like this. The vendor-processed data were analyzed in R, and a clonotype was defined as all T cells that share the same CDR3 nucleotide sequence. In the clone abundance analyses, frequencies in each sample were normalized to that sample's 10,000 most abundant clones. Before analysis, public T cell clones were removed, and these numbered fewer than six per sample on average. Tumor-enriched clonotypes and baseline blood-enriched clonotypes were defined as those with an abundance difference of at least 32-fold between compartments. A beta-binomial differential abundance model was used to identify clonotypes that were expanded or contracted between blood time points. The Baroni-Urbani and Buser coefficient was used to measure tumor-blood repertoire similarity, and groups were compared with two-tailed Wilcoxon tests in R. The clones in this table, taken by TCRdb from immuneACCESS, are in-frame only. Not every clone is retained; where verified, under half of the shortfall comes from an unresolved V gene, and the cause of the rest is unknown. Clonal size and the V and J genes are those of that table, whereas D and trimming came from the DNA. The sample contains nearly 50,000 clones, 83% of them found a single time. The biggest ten clones account for about a third of the sample.

These data are taken from a study of radiation and T cells in renal cell carcinoma (dated by TCRdb to about 2020). Regarding the complete study: The samples were drawn from a clinical trial, where primary renal cell carcinomas were treated with 15 Gy of stereotactic body radiation therapy and then removed by nephrectomy 4 weeks afterward. TCR beta sequencing covered approximately 50 samples in total, comprising roughly 25 tumors and around 27 peripheral blood samples. A total of 4,016,671 unique CDR3 nucleotide sequences, encoding fewer than 3,000,000 unique CDR3 amino acid sequences, were found across all 50 or so samples. Overall study results and their limits: Changes in the blood repertoire were not tracked past 4 weeks after treatment. Effects of radiation dose or scheduling on the TCR repertoire could not be addressed with the single-armed trial design. In blood, the top tumor clonotypes increased between baseline and 2 weeks post-radiation and then shrank by 4 weeks, which suggests that tumor-resident clones expanded only transiently. Because no pretreatment tumor biopsies were available, whether clonotypes were present in the tumor at baseline could not be determined.

The CDR3 runs 15 amino acids, cysteine and phenylalanine included. Just CDR3 DNA is preserved here, 45 bases in frame from base 1. V is clipped by 4 bases and J by 7 bases, and the sequence between their germline boundaries is 20 bases long. The germline V gene (reference sequence) yields SGHNT for CDR1 and YYREEE for CDR2. The chain is made from TRBV5-4 and TRBJ1-2; TRBD1 is possibly the D segment (5 matching bases). This receptor was obtained from a woman between 65 and 79 years old with renal cell carcinoma. The specimen comprised blood, sampled from a patient whose treatment included radiotherapy and nephrectomy. Read as DNA, the sequence is TGTGCCAGCAGCCTGGGAGCCGGGACGCGGGGTGGCTACACCTTC. It encodes CASSLGAGTRGGYTF. The CDR3, completed at both ends by the reference TRBV5-4 and TRBJ1-2 genes, gives the full variable domain ETGVTQSPTHLIKTRGQQVTLRCSSQSGHNTVSWYQQALGQGPQFIFQYYREEENGRGNFPPRFSGLQFPNYSSELNVNALELDDSALYLCASSLGAGTRGGYTFGSGTRLTVV.